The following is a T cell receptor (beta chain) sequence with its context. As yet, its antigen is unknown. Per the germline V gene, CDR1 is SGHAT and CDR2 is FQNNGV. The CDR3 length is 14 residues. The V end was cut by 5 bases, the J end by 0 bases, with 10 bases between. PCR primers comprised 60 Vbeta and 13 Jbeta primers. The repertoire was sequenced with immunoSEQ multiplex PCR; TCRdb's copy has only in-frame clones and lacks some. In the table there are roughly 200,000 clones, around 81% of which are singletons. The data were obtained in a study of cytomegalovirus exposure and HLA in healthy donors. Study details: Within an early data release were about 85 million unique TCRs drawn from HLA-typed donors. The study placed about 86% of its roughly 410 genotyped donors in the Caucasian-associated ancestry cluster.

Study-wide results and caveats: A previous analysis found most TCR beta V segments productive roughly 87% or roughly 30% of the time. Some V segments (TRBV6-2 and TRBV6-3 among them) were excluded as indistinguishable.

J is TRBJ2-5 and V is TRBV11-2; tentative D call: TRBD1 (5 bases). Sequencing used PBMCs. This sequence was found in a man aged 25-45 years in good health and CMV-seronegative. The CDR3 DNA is TGTGCCAGCAGCCGGACACCGTACCAAGAGACCCAGTACTTC. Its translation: CASSRTPYQETQYF.